Below, one T cell receptor beta chain is given with its context. What antigen it recognizes has not been identified. No base-level quality is on record; no much larger clone is a single base apart. The CDR3, from cysteine to phenylalanine, totals 15 residues. Only the CDR3 region is kept as DNA, spanning 45 bases read in frame from base 1. V is shortened by 3 bases, J by 3 bases, and the region joining them spans 14 bases. Per the germline V gene, KGHSH is the CDR1 and LQKENI is the CDR2. The sample is drawn from a study of blood T cell repertoires in COVID-19 (dated by TCRdb to about 2020). Background on the whole study: Samples from collaborators originated in the United States, Italy and Spain and spanned both the acute and convalescent phases of COVID-19. The repertoires were released in a freely available public database meant as a resource for research on the immune response to SARS-CoV-2. The material from the prospective study consisted of cDNA or gDNA derived from T cells, B-cell-depleted T cells, or PBMCs. Where available, HLA class I and class II types were obtained from metadata supplied by the sample provider rather than from assay-based typing. Samples were obtained from the ongoing ImmuneRACE study (first 160 participants) and from about 1,300 subjects provided by 6 global collaborators. A de-identified subject ID, COVID-19 status, age in years and sex were almost always included in the sample metadata. The dataset comprised deeply sampled blood TCRbeta repertoires from subjects exposed to, actively infected with, or recovered from COVID-19.

TCRbeta CDR3 regions were amplified from genomic DNA by means of the immunoSEQ Assay, a bias-controlled multiplex PCR. The published analysis was carried out like this. The number of nucleated cells in each sample was estimated by amplification of reference gene primers within the assay. To quantify the absolute abundance of each unique TCRbeta CDR3 rearrangement, sequence reads were collapsed and filtered. For each sample, productive Simpson clonality was calculated as the square root of Simpson's diversity index across productive rearrangements. Not all clones reach the TCRdb copy of this immuneACCESS table, which keeps in-frame sequences only. Checked studies attribute under half of the gap to unresolved V genes and leave the rest unexplained. From that table come the V and J calls and clone size; the DNA was used to work out D and trimming. The sample table lists more than 85,000 clones, roughly 82% of them with a count of one. Approximately 15% of the sample is held by the ten biggest clonotypes.

Study-wide conclusions, independent of this receptor: The amount of clinical and demographic metadata varied by source and participant and was provided uncurated.

The collaborating institutions used their own protocols to collect whole blood in K2EDTA tubes. Collaborator samples were shipped for TCRbeta analysis as frozen whole blood, isolated PBMCs, or DNA extracted from either sample type. This receptor chain uses TRBV18 and TRBJ1-1, and TRBD1 may be the D gene, going by 5 matching bases. The sequence was collected from a woman aged 60-70 years with acute or convalescent COVID-19. The sample comprised peripheral blood. Read as DNA, the sequence is TGTGCCAGCTCACCCGGTCGTTGGGGGGACACTGAAGCTTTCTTT. It codes for CASSPGRWGDTEAFF.